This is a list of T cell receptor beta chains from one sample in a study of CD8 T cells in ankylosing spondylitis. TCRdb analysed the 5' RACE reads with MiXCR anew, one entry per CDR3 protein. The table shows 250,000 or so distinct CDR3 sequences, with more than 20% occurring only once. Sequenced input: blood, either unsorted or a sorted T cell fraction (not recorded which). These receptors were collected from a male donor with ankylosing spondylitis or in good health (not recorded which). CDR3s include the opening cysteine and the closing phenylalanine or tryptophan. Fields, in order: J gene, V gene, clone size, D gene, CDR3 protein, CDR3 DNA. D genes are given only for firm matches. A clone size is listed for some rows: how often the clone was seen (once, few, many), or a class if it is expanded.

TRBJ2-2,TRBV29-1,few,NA,CSVQDLPGELFF,TGCAGCGTCCAAGACCTGCCCGGGGAGCTGTTTTTT
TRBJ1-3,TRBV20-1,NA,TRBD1,CSARASGQRNTIYF,TGCAGTGCTAGAGCATCGGGACAGCGGAACACCATATATTTT
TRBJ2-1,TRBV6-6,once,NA,CATVDSYNEQFF,TGTGCCACGGTTGATTCCTACAATGAGCAGTTCTTC
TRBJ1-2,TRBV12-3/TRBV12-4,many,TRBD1,CASSRTGSLNYGYTF,TGTGCCAGCAGTAGGACAGGAAGCCTTAACTATGGCTACACCTTC
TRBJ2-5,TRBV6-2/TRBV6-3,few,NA,CASSYSDRETQYF,TGTGCCAGCAGTTATTCGGACCGAGAGACCCAGTACTTC
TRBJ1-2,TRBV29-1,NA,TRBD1,CSVRGQGAYYGYTF,TGCAGCGTCCGAGGACAGGGGGCGTACTATGGCTACACCTTC
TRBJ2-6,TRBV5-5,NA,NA,CASSLARPSPSGANVLTF,TGTGCCAGCAGCTTGGCCAGGCCATCTCCCTCTGGGGCCAACGTCCTGACTTTC
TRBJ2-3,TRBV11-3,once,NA,CASSKLGTDTQYF,TGTGCCAGCAGCAAATTAGGCACAGATACGCAGTATTTT
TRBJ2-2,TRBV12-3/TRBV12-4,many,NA,CASSLGSTNTGELFF,TGTGCCAGCAGTTTGGGCAGCACGAACACCGGGGAGCTGTTTTTT
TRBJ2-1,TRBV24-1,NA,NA,CATSDGQGLLNEQFF,TGTGCCACCAGTGATGGACAGGGACTACTCAATGAGCAGTTCTTC
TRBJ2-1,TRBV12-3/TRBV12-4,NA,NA,CASTLMQGVNEQFF,TGTGCCAGCACCCTTATGCAAGGGGTGAATGAGCAGTTCTTC
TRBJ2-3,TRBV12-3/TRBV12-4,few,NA,CASSSKTSTDTQYF,TGTGCCAGCAGTTCGAAGACTAGCACAGATACGCAGTATTTT
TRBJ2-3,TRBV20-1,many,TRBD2,CSATLAGGTDTQYF,TGCAGTGCTACACTAGCGGGGGGCACAGATACGCAGTATTTT
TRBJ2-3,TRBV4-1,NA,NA,CASSHGTSTDTQYF,TGCGCCAGCAGCCACGGTACTAGCACAGATACGCAGTATTTT
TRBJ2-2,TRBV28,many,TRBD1,CASSQQGANTGELFF,TGTGCCAGCAGTCAACAGGGGGCGAACACCGGGGAGCTGTTTTTT
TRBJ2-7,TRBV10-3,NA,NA,CAIKEDGSSYEQYF,TGTGCCATCAAAGAGGACGGCAGCTCCTACGAGCAGTACTTC
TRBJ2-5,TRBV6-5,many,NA,CASSYSRMGETQYF,TGTGCCAGCAGTTACTCAAGGATGGGGGAGACCCAGTACTTC
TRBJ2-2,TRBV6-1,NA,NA,CASSEERVGAGELFF,TGTGCCAGCAGTGAAGAAAGGGTTGGGGCCGGGGAGCTGTTTTTT
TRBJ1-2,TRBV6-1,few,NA,CASSEFGGSVLGYGYTF,TGTGCCAGCAGTGAATTTGGTGGCTCAGTCCTAGGCTATGGCTACACCTTC
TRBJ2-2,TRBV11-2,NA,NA,CASSSRQGFPGELFF,TGTGCCAGCAGCTCGAGGCAGGGGTTTCCCGGGGAGCTGTTTTTT
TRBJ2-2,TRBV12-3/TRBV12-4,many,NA,CASSWSGPYTGELFF,TGTGCCAGCAGTTGGTCGGGGCCGTACACCGGGGAGCTGTTTTTT
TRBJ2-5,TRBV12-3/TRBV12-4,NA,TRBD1,CASRLSGTGKETQYF,TGTGCCAGCAGACTCTCCGGGACAGGGAAAGAGACCCAGTACTTC
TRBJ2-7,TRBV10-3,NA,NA,CATSLGPSYEQYF,TGTGCCACCTCGTTGGGACCGTCCTACGAGCAGTACTTC
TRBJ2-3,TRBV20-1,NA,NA,CSAASAAPDTQYF,TGCAGTGCTGCCAGCGCGGCCCCAGATACGCAGTATTTT
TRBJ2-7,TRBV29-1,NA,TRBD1,CSVEGDRAYEQYF,TGCAGCGTTGAGGGGGACAGGGCCTACGAGCAGTACTTC
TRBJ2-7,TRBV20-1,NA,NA,CSARDLRGNEQYF,TGCAGTGCTAGAGATCTGAGGGGCAACGAGCAGTACTTC
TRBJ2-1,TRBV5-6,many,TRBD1,CASSLRTGYGNEQFF,TGTGCCAGCAGCTTGAGGACAGGGTACGGGAATGAGCAGTTCTTC
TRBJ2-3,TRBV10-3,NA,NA,CAISERGKDTQYF,TGTGCCATCAGTGAGCGGGGGAAAGATACGCAGTATTTT
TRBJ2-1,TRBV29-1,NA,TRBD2,CSVVGLAGGRAYNEQFF,TGCAGCGTTGTGGGACTAGCGGGGGGGCGGGCCTACAATGAGCAGTTCTTC
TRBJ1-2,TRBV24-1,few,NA,CATSDPTGNYGYTF,TGTGCCACCAGTGATCCAACAGGGAACTATGGCTACACCTTC
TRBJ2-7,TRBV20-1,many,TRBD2,CSANSGGANEQYF,TGCAGTGCTAATAGCGGGGGGGCCAACGAGCAGTACTTC
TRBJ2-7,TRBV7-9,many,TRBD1,CASNRDSSYEQYF,TGTGCCAGTAATCGGGACAGCAGCTACGAGCAGTACTTC
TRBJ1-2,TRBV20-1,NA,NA,CSARDSRNYGYTF,TGCAGTGCTAGAGATTCCAGGAACTATGGCTACACCTTC
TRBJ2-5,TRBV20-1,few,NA,CSALTTPAQEDQYF,TGCAGTGCCCTAACGACACCGGCCCAAGAGGACCAGTACTTC
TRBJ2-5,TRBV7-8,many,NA,CASSSVSPETQYF,TGTGCCAGCAGCTCCGTAAGCCCAGAGACCCAGTACTTC
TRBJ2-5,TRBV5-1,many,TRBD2,CASRLSLTGGETQYF,TGCGCCAGCAGACTGAGCTTGACCGGGGGGGAGACCCAGTACTTC
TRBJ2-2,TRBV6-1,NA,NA,CASSSTRNTGELFF,TGTGCCAGCAGCTCGACAAGAAACACCGGGGAGCTGTTTTTT
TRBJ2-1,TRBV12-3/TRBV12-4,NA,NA,CASSWGFGVNEQFF,TGTGCCAGCAGTTGGGGGTTCGGGGTCAATGAGCAGTTCTTC
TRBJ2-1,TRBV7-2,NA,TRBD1,CASTRTPTGYNEQFF,TGTGCCAGCACCCGAACACCGACAGGGTACAATGAGCAGTTCTTC
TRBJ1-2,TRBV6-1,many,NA,CASRSDRAYGYTF,TGTGCCAGCAGATCGGACAGAGCCTATGGCTACACCTTC
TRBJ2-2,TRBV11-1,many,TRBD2,CASSQGLVTGELFF,TGTGCCAGCAGCCAAGGACTAGTAACCGGGGAGCTGTTTTTT
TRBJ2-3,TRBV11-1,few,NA,CASSFDRNTDTQYF,TGTGCCAGCAGCTTCGACAGAAACACAGATACGCAGTATTTT
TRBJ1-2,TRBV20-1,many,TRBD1,CSASATGDRRIYGYTF,TGCAGTGCTTCTGCGACCGGGGACAGGCGTATCTATGGCTACACCTTC
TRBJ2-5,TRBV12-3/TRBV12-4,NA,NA,CASSYSYQETQYF,TGTGCCAGCAGTTACTCGTACCAAGAGACCCAGTACTTC
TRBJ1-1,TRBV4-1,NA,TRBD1,CASSRDRNEAFF,TGCGCCAGCAGCCGGGACAGGAATGAAGCTTTCTTT
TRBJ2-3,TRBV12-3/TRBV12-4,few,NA,CASSLFGDTQYF,TGTGCCAGCAGTTTATTTGGGGATACGCAGTATTTT
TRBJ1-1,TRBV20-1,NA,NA,CSARRAGGHDTEAFF,TGCAGTGCTAGACGGGCGGGGGGCCATGACACTGAAGCTTTCTTT
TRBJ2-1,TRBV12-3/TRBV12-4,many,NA,CASSPYRKGEQFF,TGTGCCAGCAGTCCCTACCGAAAAGGGGAGCAGTTCTTC
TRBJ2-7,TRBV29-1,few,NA,CSVCDWAGALYEQYF,TGCAGCGTTTGCGACTGGGCAGGTGCCCTTTACGAGCAGTACTTC
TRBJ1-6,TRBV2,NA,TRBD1,CASSAEGATGSPLHF,TGTGCCAGCAGTGCCGAGGGGGCGACGGGATCACCCCTCCACTTT
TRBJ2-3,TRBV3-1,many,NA,CASEQGGTDTQYF,TGTGCCAGCGAACAAGGAGGCACAGATACGCAGTATTTT
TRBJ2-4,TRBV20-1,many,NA,CSALRPPINIQYF,TGCAGTGCCCTACGGCCCCCCATTAACATTCAGTACTTC
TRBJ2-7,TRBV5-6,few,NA,CASSLGVERVYEQYF,TGTGCCAGCAGCTTGGGAGTCGAGAGAGTCTACGAGCAGTACTTC
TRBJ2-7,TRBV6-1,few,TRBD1,CASSEEGNRDRAREQYF,TGTGCCAGCAGTGAAGAGGGGAATAGGGACAGGGCTCGCGAGCAGTACTTC
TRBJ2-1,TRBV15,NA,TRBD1,CATSRRDRAGNEQFF,TGTGCCACCAGCCGCCGGGACAGGGCGGGCAATGAGCAGTTCTTC
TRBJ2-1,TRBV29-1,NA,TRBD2,CSIRLAGGPHNEQFF,TGCAGCATCCGACTAGCGGGGGGGCCACACAATGAGCAGTTCTTC
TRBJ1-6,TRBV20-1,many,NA,CSASRQNNSPLHF,TGCAGTGCTAGTAGGCAGAATAATTCACCCCTCCACTTT
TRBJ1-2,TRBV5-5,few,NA,CASSLGPGSVYGYTF,TGTGCCAGCAGCTTGGGTCCGGGGTCGGTCTATGGCTACACCTTC
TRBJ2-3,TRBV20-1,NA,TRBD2,CSATPTSGFTDTQYF,TGCAGTGCAACCCCTACTAGCGGGTTCACAGATACGCAGTATTTT
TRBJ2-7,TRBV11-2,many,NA,CASSLGITEQYF,TGTGCCAGCAGCTTAGGGATTACCGAGCAGTACTTC